This T cell receptor (beta chain) was sequenced for a study of blood T cell repertoires in COVID-19. Study background: In each case, the material was cDNA or gDNA derived from T cells, B-cell-depleted T cells, or PBMCs.

Source study methods: Nucleated cell number was recorded as an estimate derived from reference gene primer amplification. Method: immunoSEQ multiplex PCR; TCRdb's copy keeps in-frame clones and lacks some. Clone size and V and J calls were adopted from that table, with D and trimming inferred from the DNA. The sample lists about 210,000 clones; approximately 81% were seen once. Note on this clone: Other DNA sequences in the same sample also yield this CDR3.

CDR3 length: 15 residues. Looked up from germline, CDR1 is SGDLS and CDR2 is YYNGEE. With 3 bases clipped from V and 0 bases from J, the junction kept 6 bases outside the gene matches. Material for sequencing was PBMCs or T cells enriched from blood (not recorded which). V gene TRBV9 combines with J gene TRBJ2-7, with 7 bases matching TRBD1. The receptor was isolated from a woman aged 45-65 years with acute COVID-19. The CDR3 protein is CASSAGDSGSYEQYF. Here the CDR3 DNA reads TGTGCCAGCAGCGCCGGGGACAGTGGCTCCTACGAGCAGTACTTC.